This record covers a single T cell receptor (beta chain). It lacks a known antigen. Base qualities are not provided; no much larger clone lies one nucleotide away. The sample comes from a study of T cells in localized non-small cell lung cancer (dated by TCRdb to 2018 to 2021). For context, the study as a whole: Comparing tumors with uninvolved tumor-adjacent lungs, the study looked at the T cell repertoires of 200 to 250 patients with early-stage NSCLC. The mean age of the NSCLC patients was about 64 years, with 130 or so men and over 100 women. The cohort consisted of roughly 240 treatment-naive NSCLC patients whose localized lung tumors had been resected. What the authors observed across the whole study: Longer overall survival was associated with higher T cell density in blood, whereas shorter survival was associated with higher clonality in adjacent lung. Because of the exploratory design, TCR variables were selected using unadjusted p-values without false-discovery rate correction. The highest T cell clonality was observed in uninvolved tumor-adjacent lung, where clonality exceeded that of tumor, suggesting that antigenic responses were more focused in uninvolved tumor-adjacent lung. Because multi-region sequencing of the tumors was not done, intratumor heterogeneity could not be ruled out. Of the top 100 tumor clones, a median of 57 were detected in paired uninvolved adjacent lung; roughly 29 were also among that lung's top 100.

The immunoSEQ Assay was used to sequence TCR beta CDR3 regions from DNA. As for the authors' bioinformatics: To compute T cell density, TCR beta template counts were normalized to usable DNA, which was estimated by amplifying housekeeping genes. Richness was estimated with the preseqR package, extrapolating to 400,000 templates for PBMC samples and 120,000 templates for tissue samples. Clonality was defined by subtracting Pielou's evenness from one. To identify tissue-enriched TCRs, differential abundance testing was run on productive amino-acid clonotypes with a minimum total count of 5 and an alpha of 0.1. The Jaccard Index and the Morisita Overlap Index were used to measure how much the repertoires overlapped between compartments. TCR beta CDR3s were clustered by GLIPH together with public tetramer-defined viral CDR3s, and at least three viral sequences plus V-gene enrichment were required for viral motifs. Here the immuneACCESS table is served through TCRdb, limited to in-frame sequences with V and J called. Missing clones are a known gap in these copies; in checked studies unresolved V genes cover under half, and the rest lacks a known reason. V and J calls and clone size are those listed in that table; D and trimming were worked out from the DNA. The sample records 78,000 or so clones, 84% of which are singletons. Under 3.5% of the sample is taken by the ten largest.

At diagnosis, tumor, uninvolved tumor-adjacent lung and peripheral blood were collected and then preserved as a mix of FFPE and fresh-frozen material. For TCR repertoire profiling, the blood samples were analyzed as peripheral blood mononuclear cells. The CDR3 runs 15 amino acids, cysteine and phenylalanine included. The CDR3 DNA has 45 bases and is translated from base 1. V and J lose 9 bases and 0 bases, and a span of 15 bases separates them. CDR1 PRHDT and CDR2 FYEKMQ are derived from the germline V gene (reference sequence). The TCR originated in a man aged 40-75 years with stage I lung adenocarcinoma. This material consisted of peripheral blood, taken before any cancer treatment. The chain was built from TRBV13 and TRBJ1-3; the best D guess is TRBD1, with 5 bases matching. Read as DNA, the sequence is TGTGCCAGTACCCGGGGGTGGAGCTCTGGAAACACCATATATTTT. This is translated as CASTRGWSSGNTIYF.